The entry below gives a single T cell receptor (beta chain) sequence along with its context. The junction had 9 bases not matched to a gene; V was cut back by 3 bases and J by 7 bases. This CDR3 has 14 amino acids. Germline assignment: CDR1 SGHRS and CDR2 YFSETQ. This record comes from a study of blood T cell repertoires in COVID-19. Study-level background: Donors in the United States, Italy and Spain gave samples during acute or convalescent COVID-19.

TCRdb's copy holds only in-frame clones and misses some; the assay was immunoSEQ multiplex PCR. The sample lists more than 150,000 clones, roughly 84% occurring once. This sequence joins TRBV5-1 and TRBJ1-2; TRBD1 matches at 7 bases. The sample consisted of peripheral blood. The source of this sequence is a woman aged 60 to 75 with acute or convalescent COVID-19. The CDR3 nucleotides read TGCGCCAGCAGCTCCCGGGACAGCGTTTCTGGCTACACCTTC. Protein sequence: CASSSRDSVSGYTF.